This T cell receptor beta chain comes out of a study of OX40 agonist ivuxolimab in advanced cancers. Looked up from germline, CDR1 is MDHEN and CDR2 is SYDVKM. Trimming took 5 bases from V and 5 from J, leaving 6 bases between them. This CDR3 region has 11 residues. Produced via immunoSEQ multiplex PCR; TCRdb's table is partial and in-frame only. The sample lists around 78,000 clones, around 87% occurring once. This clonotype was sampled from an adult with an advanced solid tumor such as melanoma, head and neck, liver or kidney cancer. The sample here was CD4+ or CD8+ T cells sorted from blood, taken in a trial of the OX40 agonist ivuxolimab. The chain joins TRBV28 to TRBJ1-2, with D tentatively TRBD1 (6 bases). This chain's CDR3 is CASSTGYGYTF. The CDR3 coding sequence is TGTGCCAGCAGTACAGGGTATGGCTACACCTTC.